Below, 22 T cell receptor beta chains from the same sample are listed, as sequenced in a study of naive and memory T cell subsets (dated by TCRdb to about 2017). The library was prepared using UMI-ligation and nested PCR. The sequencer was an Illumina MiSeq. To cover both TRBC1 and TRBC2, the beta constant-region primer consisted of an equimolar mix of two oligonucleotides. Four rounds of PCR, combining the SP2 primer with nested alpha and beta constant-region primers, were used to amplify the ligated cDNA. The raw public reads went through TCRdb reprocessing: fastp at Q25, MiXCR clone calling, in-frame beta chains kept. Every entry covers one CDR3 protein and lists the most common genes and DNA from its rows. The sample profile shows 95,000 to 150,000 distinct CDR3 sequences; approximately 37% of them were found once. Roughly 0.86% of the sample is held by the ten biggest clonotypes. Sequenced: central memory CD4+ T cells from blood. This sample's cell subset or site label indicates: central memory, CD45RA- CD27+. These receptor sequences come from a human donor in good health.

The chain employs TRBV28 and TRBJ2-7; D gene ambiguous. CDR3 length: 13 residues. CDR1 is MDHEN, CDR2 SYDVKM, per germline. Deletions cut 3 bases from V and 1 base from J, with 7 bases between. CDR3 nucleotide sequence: TGTGCCAGCAGTTTGTGGCCGTCCTACGAGCAGTACTTC. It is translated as CASSLWPSYEQYF. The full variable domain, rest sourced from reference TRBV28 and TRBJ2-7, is DVKVTQSSRYLVKRTGEKVFLECVQDMDHENMFWYRQDPGLGLRLIYFSYDVKMKEKGDIPEGYSVSREKKERFSLILESASTNQTSMYLCASSLWPSYEQYFGPGTRLTVT.

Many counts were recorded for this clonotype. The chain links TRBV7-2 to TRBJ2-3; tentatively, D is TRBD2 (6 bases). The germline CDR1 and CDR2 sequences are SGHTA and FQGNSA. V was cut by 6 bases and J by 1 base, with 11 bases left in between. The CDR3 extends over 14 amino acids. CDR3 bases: TGTGCCAGCAGTTACGGACTACGCACAGATACGCAGTATTTT. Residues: CASSYGLRTDTQYF.

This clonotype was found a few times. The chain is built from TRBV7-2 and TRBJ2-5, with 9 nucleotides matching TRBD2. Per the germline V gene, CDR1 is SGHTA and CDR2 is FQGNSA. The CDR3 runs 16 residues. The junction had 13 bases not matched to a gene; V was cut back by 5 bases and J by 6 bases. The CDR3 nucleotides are TGTGCCAGCAGCGCAGAGAGCGGGAGGTCTGGTCAGACCCAGTACTTC. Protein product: CASSAESGRSGQTQYF.

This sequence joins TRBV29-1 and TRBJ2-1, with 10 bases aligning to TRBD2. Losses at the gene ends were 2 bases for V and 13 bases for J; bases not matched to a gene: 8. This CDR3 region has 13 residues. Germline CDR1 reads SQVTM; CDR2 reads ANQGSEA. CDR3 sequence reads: CSVEQGLAGAQFF. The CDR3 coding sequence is TGCAGCGTTGAACAAGGGCTAGCGGGAGCTCAGTTCTTC.

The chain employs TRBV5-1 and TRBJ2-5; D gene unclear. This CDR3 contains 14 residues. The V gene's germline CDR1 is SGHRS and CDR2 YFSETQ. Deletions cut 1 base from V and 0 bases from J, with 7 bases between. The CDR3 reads CASSLLAYQETQYF. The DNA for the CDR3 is TGCGCCAGCAGCTTGTTGGCATACCAAGAGACCCAGTACTTC.

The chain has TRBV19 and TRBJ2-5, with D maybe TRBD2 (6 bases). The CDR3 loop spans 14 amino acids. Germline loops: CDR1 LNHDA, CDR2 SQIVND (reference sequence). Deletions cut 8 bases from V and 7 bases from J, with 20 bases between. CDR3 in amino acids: CASAGGSNQRTQYF. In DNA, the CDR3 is TGTGCCAGTGCCGGAGGGAGCAACCAACGGACCCAGTACTTC.

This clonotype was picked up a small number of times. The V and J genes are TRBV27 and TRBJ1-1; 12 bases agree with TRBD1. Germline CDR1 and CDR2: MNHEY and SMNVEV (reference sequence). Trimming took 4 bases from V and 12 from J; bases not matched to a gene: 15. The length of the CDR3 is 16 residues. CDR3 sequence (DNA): TGTGCCAGCAGTTCAATCCAGGACGGGGACAGGGGGCTGTCTTTCTTT. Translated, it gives CASSSIQDGDRGLSFF.

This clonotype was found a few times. The DNA for the CDR3 is TGCAGCGTCGTACTGACAGGGGGTGCGGGGGCCAACGTCCTGACTTTC. Residues: CSVVLTGGAGANVLTF. The chain joins TRBV29-1 to TRBJ2-6; 9 nucleotides align to TRBD1. Germline values: CDR1 SQVTM, CDR2 ANQGSEA. J gave up 4 bases and V 6 bases, and 10 bases lay outside the gene matches. This CDR3 is built from 16 residues.

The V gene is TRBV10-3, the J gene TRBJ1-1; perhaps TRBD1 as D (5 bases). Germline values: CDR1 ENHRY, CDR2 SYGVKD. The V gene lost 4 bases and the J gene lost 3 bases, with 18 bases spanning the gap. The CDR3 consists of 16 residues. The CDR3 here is CAISGSGLLMDTEAFF. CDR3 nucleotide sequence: TGTGCCATCAGTGGCTCGGGACTCCTAATGGACACTGAAGCTTTCTTT.

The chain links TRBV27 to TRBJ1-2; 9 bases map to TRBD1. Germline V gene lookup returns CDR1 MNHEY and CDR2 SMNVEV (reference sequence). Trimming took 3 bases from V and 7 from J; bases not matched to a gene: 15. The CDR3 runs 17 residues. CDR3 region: CASSFYTGGQGFIGYTF. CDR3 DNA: TGTGCCAGCAGTTTCTATACCGGAGGACAGGGGTTCATTGGCTACACCTTC.

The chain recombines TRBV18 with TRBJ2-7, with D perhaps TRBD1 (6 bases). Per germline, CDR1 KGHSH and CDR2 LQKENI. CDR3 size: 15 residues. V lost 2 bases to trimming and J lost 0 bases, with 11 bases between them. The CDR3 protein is CASSPTGFSSYEQYF. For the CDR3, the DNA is TGTGCCAGCTCACCAACAGGGTTTAGCTCCTACGAGCAGTACTTC.

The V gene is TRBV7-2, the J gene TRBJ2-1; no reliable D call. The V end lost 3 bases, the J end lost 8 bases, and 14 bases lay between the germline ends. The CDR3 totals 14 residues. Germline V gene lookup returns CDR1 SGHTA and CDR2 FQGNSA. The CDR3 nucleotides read TGTGCCAGCAGCTTGCAGCAAAACTCGTATGAGCAGTTCTTC. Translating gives CASSLQQNSYEQFF.

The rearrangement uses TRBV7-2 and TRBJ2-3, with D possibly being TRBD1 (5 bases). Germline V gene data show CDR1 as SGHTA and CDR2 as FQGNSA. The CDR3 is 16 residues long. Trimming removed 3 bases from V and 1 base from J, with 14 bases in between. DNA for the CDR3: TGTGCCAGCAGCTTCCGAACCCTGACAGGCACAGATACGCAGTATTTT. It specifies CASSFRTLTGTDTQYF.

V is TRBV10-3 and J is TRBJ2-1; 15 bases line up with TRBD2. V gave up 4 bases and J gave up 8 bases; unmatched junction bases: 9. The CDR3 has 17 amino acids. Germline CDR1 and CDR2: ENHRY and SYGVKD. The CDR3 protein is CAISGTSGRALFDEQFF. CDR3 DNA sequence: TGTGCCATCAGTGGGACTAGCGGGAGGGCCCTCTTCGATGAGCAGTTCTTC.

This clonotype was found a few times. The CDR3 region has the DNA TGCAGCTGGTCGTGGGGTAGCAATCAGCCCCAGCATTTT. Protein sequence: CSWSWGSNQPQHF. The rearrangement links TRBV29-1 to TRBJ1-5; no clear D gene. V dropped 8 bases and J dropped 0 bases, with 11 bases sitting between them. Germline V gives CDR1 SQVTM, CDR2 ANQGSEA. This CDR3 spans 13 amino acids.

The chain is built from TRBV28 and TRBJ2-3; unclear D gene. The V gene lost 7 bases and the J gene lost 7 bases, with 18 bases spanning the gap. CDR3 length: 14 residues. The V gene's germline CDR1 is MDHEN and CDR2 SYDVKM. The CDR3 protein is CASTLDRRKHTQYF. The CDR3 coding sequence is TGTGCCAGCACCCTAGACCGACGGAAACATACGCAGTATTTT.

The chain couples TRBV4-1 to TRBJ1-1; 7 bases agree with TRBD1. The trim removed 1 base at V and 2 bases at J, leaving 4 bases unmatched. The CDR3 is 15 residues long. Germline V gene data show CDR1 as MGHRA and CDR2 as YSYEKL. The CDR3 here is CASSQARQGNTEAFF. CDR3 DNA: TGCGCCAGCAGCCAAGCTCGACAGGGAAACACTGAAGCTTTCTTT.

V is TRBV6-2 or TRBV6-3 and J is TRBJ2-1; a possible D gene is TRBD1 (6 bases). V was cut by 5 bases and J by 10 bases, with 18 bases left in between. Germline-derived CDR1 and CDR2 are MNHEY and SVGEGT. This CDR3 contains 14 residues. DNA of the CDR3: TGTGCCAGCAGTGCCATCCGTACAGGGAGAGAGCAGTTCTTC. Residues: CASSAIRTGREQFF.

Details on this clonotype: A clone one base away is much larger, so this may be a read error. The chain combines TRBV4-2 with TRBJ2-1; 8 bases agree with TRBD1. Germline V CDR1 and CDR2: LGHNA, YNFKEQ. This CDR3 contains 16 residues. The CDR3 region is CASSLGQGGYRNEKFF. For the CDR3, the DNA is TGTGCCAGCAGTCTCGGACAGGGCGGGTACCGCAATGAGAAGTTCTTC.

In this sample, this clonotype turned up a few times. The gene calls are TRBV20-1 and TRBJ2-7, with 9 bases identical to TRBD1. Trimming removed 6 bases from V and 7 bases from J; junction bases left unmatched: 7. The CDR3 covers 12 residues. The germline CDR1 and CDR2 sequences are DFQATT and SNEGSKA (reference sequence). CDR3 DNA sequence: TGCAGTGCCATGGACAGGGGACAAGAGCAGTACTTC. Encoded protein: CSAMDRGQEQYF.

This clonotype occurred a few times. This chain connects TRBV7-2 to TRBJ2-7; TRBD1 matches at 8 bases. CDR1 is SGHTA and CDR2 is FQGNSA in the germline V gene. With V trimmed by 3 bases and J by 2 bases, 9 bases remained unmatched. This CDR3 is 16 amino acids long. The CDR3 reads CASSLLRGPRAYEQYF. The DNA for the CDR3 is TGTGCCAGCAGCTTGCTCAGGGGGCCTAGAGCCTACGAGCAGTACTTC.

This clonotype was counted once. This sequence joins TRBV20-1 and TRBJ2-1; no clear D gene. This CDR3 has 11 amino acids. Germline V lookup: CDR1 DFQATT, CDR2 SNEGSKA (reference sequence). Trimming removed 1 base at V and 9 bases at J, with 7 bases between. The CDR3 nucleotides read TGCAGTGCTAGAGGGGCTTCTGAGCAGTTCTTC. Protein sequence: CSARGASEQFF.